This T cell receptor (beta chain) was observed in a study of blood T cell repertoires in COVID-19. Study details: There were acute and convalescent COVID-19 samples, and they came from the United States, Italy and Spain. Sources were T cells, B-cell-depleted T cells, or PBMCs; the material itself was cDNA or gDNA.

Germline V CDR1 and CDR2: KGHDR, SFDVKD. Deletions cut 9 bases from V and 1 base from J, with 3 bases between. The CDR3 contains 11 residues. This clone was seen just once. As originally analysed: Reference gene primer amplification gave nucleated cell count estimates. Measured with immunoSEQ multiplex PCR; TCRdb has only the in-frame clones, and not every one. The V and J calls and clone size are taken from that table; D and trimming were inferred from the DNA. The sample gives 200,000 or so clones, roughly four fifths of which show up once; 9.5% to 15% is in the top ten. Enrolment of Seattle patients took place during active infection, and they were followed longitudinally.

The clonotype originates from an elderly woman with COVID-19, enrolled during active disease. Input material: peripheral blood. V and J are TRBV24-1 and TRBJ1-3; D not certain. This CDR3 is CATESGNTIYF. In DNA, the CDR3 is TGTGCCACCGAGTCTGGAAACACCATATATTTT.